The 27 T cell receptor beta chains below all came from one sample that was sequenced in a study of beta chain features in type 1 diabetes. The authors reverse transcribed all of the isolated RNA, so sequencing captured expressed TCRB transcripts. Libraries were prepared by immunoSEQ multiplex PCR; TCRdb keeps only in-frame clonotypes and omits some of them. The data contain more than 350,000 clones, 11% of them singletons. Sequenced material: naive CD4+ T cells from blood. The receptor set was obtained from a woman in her late teens or twenties in good health.

The CDR3 nucleotides are TGTGCCAGCTCACCAACCCAGGATCAGCCCCAGCATTTT. This codes for CASSPTQDQPQHF. V and J are TRBV18 and TRBJ1-5; no clear D gene. The germline V gene has CDR1 KGHSH and CDR2 LQKENI. The V gene lost 2 bases and the J gene lost 5 bases, with 7 bases spanning the gap. This CDR3 spans 13 amino acids.

This clone was detected only a few times. The J gene is TRBJ2-1, the V gene TRBV15; TRBD1 might be the D (5 bases). The V end was cut by 3 bases, the J end by 5 bases, with 17 bases between. Germline CDR1 reads LNHNV; CDR2 reads YYDKDF (reference sequence). CDR3 length equals 16 residues. CDR3 nucleotide sequence: TGTGCCACCAGCAGTAAACCACGCACAGGACACAATGAGCAGTTCTTC. It encodes CATSSKPRTGHNEQFF. Combining the CDR3 with reference TRBV15 and TRBJ2-1 gives the whole variable domain DAMVIQNPRYQVTQFGKPVTLSCSQTLNHNVMYWYQQKSSQAPKLLFHYYDKDFNNEADTPDNFQSRRPNTSFCFLDIRSPGLGDTAMYLCATSSKPRTGHNEQFFGPGTRLTVL.

The genes are TRBV7-9 and TRBJ2-2; D call uncertain. V was shortened by 5 bases and J by 3 bases, with 10 bases between the two germline ends. Germline V gene lookup returns CDR1 SEHNR and CDR2 FQNEAQ (reference sequence). The CDR3 is made up of 14 amino acids. The DNA for the CDR3 is TGTGCCAGCAGCCCCCGACTGCACACCGGGGAGCTGTTTTTT. As protein: CASSPRLHTGELFF.

The chain carries TRBV14 and TRBJ2-6; D might be TRBD1 or TRBD2, each matching 5 bases. This CDR3 has 17 residues. Germline values: CDR1 SGHDN, CDR2 FVKESK. V lost 1 base and J lost 2, with 12 bases in between. The CDR3 loop reads CASSQVGRGTGANVLTF. The CDR3 DNA sequence: TGTGCCAGCAGCCAAGTGGGACGAGGGACTGGGGCCAACGTCCTGACTTTC.

The J gene is TRBJ1-1, the V gene TRBV7-9; D ambiguous. This CDR3 is built from 13 residues. Germline V lookup: CDR1 SEHNR, CDR2 FQNEAQ (reference sequence). The V end was cut by 3 bases, the J end by 5 bases, with 10 bases between. Written as DNA, the CDR3 is TGTGCCAGCAGCTTTGGCCTGGGGACTGAAGCTTTCTTT. Its translation is CASSFGLGTEAFF.

V and J are TRBV11-3 and TRBJ2-1; no firm D call. The CDR3 length is 13 residues. Germline CDR1 and CDR2: SGHNT and YENEEA. V was clipped by 1 base and J by 4 bases, with 5 bases between them. As DNA, the CDR3 is TGTGCCAGCAGCTTAGTAGCATACAATGAGCAGTTCTTC. Protein product: CASSLVAYNEQFF. The full variable domain, with the rest looked up from reference TRBV11-3 and TRBJ2-1, is EAGVVQSPRYKIIEKKQPVAFWCNPISGHNTLYWYLQNLGQGPELLIRYENEEAVDDSQLPKDRFSAERLKGVDSTLKIQPAELGDSAVYLCASSLVAYNEQFFGPGTRLTVL.

Only a few counts were recorded for this clone. CDR3 residues: CASSLGQINSPLHF. The CDR3 region has the DNA TGCGCCAGCAGCTTGGGGCAGATCAATTCACCCCTCCACTTT. The genes are TRBV5-1 and TRBJ1-6; D is unclear. This CDR3 region has 14 residues. Per the germline V gene, CDR1 is SGHRS and CDR2 is YFSETQ. Trimming took 0 bases from V and 7 from J, leaving 8 bases between them.

The chain employs TRBV10-3 and TRBJ2-3; 12 nucleotides line up with TRBD1. J gave up 4 bases and V 4 bases, and 6 bases lay outside the gene matches. Germline V gene sequence: CDR1 ENHRY, CDR2 SYGVKD. CDR3 length: 16 amino acids. The CDR3 loop is CAISAGQGAAPDTQYF. In nucleotides, the CDR3 is TGTGCCATCAGTGCGGGACAGGGGGCGGCCCCAGATACGCAGTATTTT.

This chain joins TRBV20-1 and TRBJ1-2; no reliable D call. CDR3 length equals 10 residues. The V gene's germline CDR1 is DFQATT and CDR2 SNEGSKA (reference sequence). V lost 0 bases and J lost 4, with 0 bases in between. CDR3 coding DNA: TGCAGTGCTAGAGACTATGGCTACACCTTC. Protein sequence: CSARDYGYTF.

The sample holds a few counts of this clone. This sequence joins TRBV27 and TRBJ1-1; D is perhaps TRBD1 (5 bases). V lost 5 bases and J 4 bases, leaving 17 bases between the germline ends. The germline gives CDR1 MNHEY, CDR2 SMNVEV (reference sequence). The CDR3 has 15 amino acids. CDR3 sequence (DNA): TGTGCCAGCAGTCGCGACCGACGGGGGTCCACTGAAGCTTTCTTT. Translating it yields CASSRDRRGSTEAFF.

This clone was detected only a few times. The CDR3 protein is CASGAGTQGGYTF. The CDR3, as DNA: TGTGCTAGTGGGGCCGGGACCCAGGGAGGCTACACCTTC. The chain uses TRBV12-5 and TRBJ1-2; D might be TRBD1 (5 bases). V was clipped by 6 bases and J by 8 bases, with 16 bases between them. This CDR3 spans 13 amino acids. Per the germline V gene, CDR1 is LGHNT and CDR2 is FRNRAP.

The DNA for the CDR3 is TGTGCCTGGAGGGGAACTAGCGGGAGGCCTTTTACAGATACGCAGTATTTT. It specifies CAWRGTSGRPFTDTQYF. The V call is TRBV30, the J call TRBJ2-3, with 12 positions matching TRBD2. The V and J ends lost 3 bases and 3 bases, in that order; junction bases with no gene match: 10. This CDR3 has 17 amino acids. Germline V gene sequence: CDR1 GTSNPN, CDR2 SVGIG (reference sequence).

A few counts support this clone. The rearrangement links TRBV9 to TRBJ1-2, with no clear D. The V and J ends lost 0 bases and 2 bases respectively, with 11 bases between them. The CDR3 is made up of 15 amino acids. The germline V gene encodes CDR1 SGDLS and CDR2 YYNGEE. DNA of the CDR3: TGTGCCAGCAGCGTAGAGTGGCGGACCAACTATGGCTACACCTTC. Its translation is CASSVEWRTNYGYTF. The full variable domain, rest sourced from reference TRBV9 and TRBJ1-2, is DSGVTQTPKHLITATGQRVTLRCSPRSGDLSVYWYQQSLDQGLQFLIQYYNGEERAKGNILERFSAQQFPDLHSELNLSSLELGDSALYFCASSVEWRTNYGYTFGSGTRLTVV.

In this sample, this clone turned up a few times. This chain uses TRBV4-3 with TRBJ1-2; the D is unclear. Germline V gives CDR1 LGHNA, CDR2 YSLEER. V was shortened by 4 bases and J by 7 bases, with 19 bases between the two germline ends. The CDR3 is 15 amino acids. CDR3 amino acids: CASSRTSNWAFGYTF. The CDR3 bases are TGCGCCAGCAGCCGAACCTCCAATTGGGCGTTTGGCTACACCTTC.

This chain joins TRBV7-2 and TRBJ2-4; 7 positions match TRBD1. Germline trimming cut 5 bases from V and 1 base from J; bases unmatched to any gene: 8. There are 16 residues in the CDR3. CDR1 and CDR2 (germline): SGHTA, FQGNSA. The CDR3 region has the DNA TGTGCCAGCAGCGTAGGCGACAGGGATGCCAAAAACATTCAGTACTTC. Its translation: CASSVGDRDAKNIQYF.

This clone showed up just a few times. The chain couples TRBV18 to TRBJ2-5; 8 nucleotides line up with TRBD1. This CDR3 comprises 14 residues. Trimming cost V 4 bases and J 7 bases; bases outside gene matches: 8. Germline assignment: CDR1 KGHSH and CDR2 LQKENI. In DNA, the CDR3 is TGTGCCAGCTCACACCGGGACAGGAGGGGGACCCAGTACTTC. Translating gives CASSHRDRRGTQYF.

Worth noting for this clone: Other nucleotide sequences from this sample produce the same CDR3. The chain recombines TRBV5-1 with TRBJ2-7, with a possible D match to TRBD1 (6 bases). The germline V and J ends were trimmed by 1 base and 1 base, with 12 bases remaining between them. Germline assignment: CDR1 SGHRS and CDR2 YFSETQ. This CDR3 region has 15 residues. For the CDR3, the DNA is TGCGCCAGCAGCTTGTCAGGGGCCGGATCCTACGAGCAGTACTTC. Its protein product is CASSLSGAGSYEQYF.

Concerning this clone itself: At the DNA level, this CDR3 is encoded by other sequences in the same sample as well. The V gene is TRBV7-2, the J gene TRBJ2-1; either TRBD1 or TRBD2 may fit D (5 bases each). The V gene lost 0 bases and the J gene lost 6 bases, with 15 bases spanning the gap. The germline CDR1 and CDR2 sequences are SGHTA and FQGNSA. This CDR3 has 16 amino acids. In DNA form, the CDR3 reads TGTGCCAGCAGCTTAGCGATGGGGACGGGCACCAATGAGCAGTTCTTC. Protein sequence: CASSLAMGTGTNEQFF.

This clone was counted between two and nine times. This chain connects TRBV6-5 to TRBJ2-1; 9 positions agree with TRBD1. The V segment lost 6 bases and the J segment 3 bases; nucleotides outside the gene matches: 6. CDR1 and CDR2 from the germline V gene are MNHEY and SVGAGI. The CDR3 spans 15 residues. The CDR3 region is CASRMDRGIYNEQFF. The CDR3 region has the DNA TGTGCCAGCAGGATGGACAGGGGTATCTACAATGAGCAGTTCTTC.

J is TRBJ2-3 and V is TRBV5-1, with 10 bases identical to TRBD1. V trimming: 2 bases; J trimming: 4 bases; junction bases outside the gene matches: 4. This CDR3 region has 15 residues. Germline CDR1 and CDR2: SGHRS and YFSETQ. The CDR3 reads CASSFGDRGPDTQYF. In DNA, the CDR3 is TGCGCCAGCAGCTTCGGGGACAGGGGACCAGATACGCAGTATTTT.

This clone was seen a few times. This chain joins TRBV5-6 and TRBJ2-4; D might be TRBD1 or TRBD2, each matching 5 bases. There are 15 residues in the CDR3. Trimming left V 3 bases short and J 8 bases short, with 18 bases between. CDR1 and CDR2 from the germline V gene are SGHDT and YYEEEE. Written as DNA, the CDR3 is TGTGCCAGCAGCTCCCTTTCCGGGACGATTGACATTCAGTACTTC. Encoded protein: CASSSLSGTIDIQYF.

This clone was seen more than once but under ten times. Other DNA sequences in the sample encode the same CDR3. The chain recombines TRBV7-9 with TRBJ2-7, with 7 bases matching TRBD2. The V segment lost 5 bases and the J segment 7 bases; nucleotides outside the gene matches: 8. Germline loops: CDR1 SEHNR, CDR2 FQNEAQ (reference sequence). The CDR3 has 13 residues. In DNA form, the CDR3 reads TGTGCCAGCAGCGCCCTGGTGGGGGGGGAGCAGTACGTC. Translation: CASSALVGGEQYV.

This clone was seen a handful of times. V usage is TRBV29-1 and J usage is TRBJ1-2; D unresolved. This CDR3 is built from 13 residues. CDR1 is SQVTM, CDR2 ANQGSEA, per germline. Trimming pared 6 bases from V and 2 bases from J, leaving 13 bases between. The CDR3 protein is CSVVGSKNYGYTF. For the CDR3, the DNA is TGCAGCGTCGTAGGCAGTAAGAACTATGGCTACACCTTC.

This clone was recorded a few times. The rearrangement joins TRBV30 to TRBJ1-1; D is uncertain. This CDR3 spans 13 amino acids. Trimming removed 0 bases from V and 2 bases from J, with 7 bases in between. Germline CDR1 and CDR2: GTSNPN and SVGIG (reference sequence). As DNA, the CDR3 is TGTGCCTGGAGTGTAATGGCAAACACTGAAGCTTTCTTT. This encodes CAWSVMANTEAFF.

The chain links TRBV6-5 to TRBJ2-7; TRBD2 matches 9 bases. The CDR3 totals 15 residues. J gave up 3 bases and V 5 bases, and 8 bases lay outside the gene matches. The germline gives CDR1 MNHEY, CDR2 SVGAGI. DNA for the CDR3: TGTGCCAGCAGTCGCGGGACTAGCAGGATCTACGAGCAGTACTTC. This encodes CASSRGTSRIYEQYF.

The chain combines TRBV29-1 with TRBJ2-5, with 8 bases identical to TRBD2. The CDR3 has 15 amino acids. The germline CDR1 and CDR2 sequences are SQVTM and ANQGSEA. The junction had 9 bases not matched to a gene; V was cut back by 3 bases and J by 3 bases. The CDR3 DNA reads as TGCAGCGTTGAGGGGGGAACTAGCGGAGAAGAGACCCAGTACTTC. It yields the protein CSVEGGTSGEETQYF.

This rearrangement joins TRBV28 to TRBJ2-4, with a possible D match to TRBD1 (5 bases). Trimming cost V 8 bases and J 1 base, with 18 bases left between them. Germline lookup yields CDR1 MDHEN and CDR2 SYDVKM. The CDR3 has 16 residues. The CDR3: CASRQGPVMAKNIQYF. DNA for the CDR3: TGTGCCAGCCGTCAGGGTCCCGTTATGGCCAAAAACATTCAGTACTTC.